Here is one T cell receptor (beta chain) with its context. Its antigen remains unidentified. Trimming took off 2 bases at V and 0 bases at J, with 10 bases between the two ends. The CDR3 length is 15 residues. Per the germline V gene, CDR1 is MNHEY and CDR2 is SMNVEV (reference sequence). These data belong to a study of graft-versus-host responses after intestinal transplantation. The table came from immunoSEQ multiplex PCR; TCRdb's copy has only in-frame clones and leaves some out. This repertoire shows roughly 110,000 clones, roughly 86% found once; its top ten account for less than 0.85%. This TCR was recovered from a human donor who was the organ donor for an intestinal transplant. This material consisted of unstimulated CD4+ T cells sorted from spleen or lymph node cells, taken before transplant. The rearrangement links TRBV27 to TRBJ1-1, with D hard to call. The CDR3 sequence: CASSLRPTMNTEAFF. In nucleotides, the CDR3 is TGTGCCAGCAGTTTACGGCCAACGATGAACACTGAAGCTTTCTTT.